These 9 T cell receptor beta chains share one sample of origin, sequenced in a study of cytomegalovirus exposure and HLA in healthy donors (TCRdb year 2017). The library was obtained by the immunoSEQ multiplex PCR assay. For the multiplex PCR, a mixture combining 60 forward primers for TCR Vbeta segments and 13 reverse primers for TCR Jbeta segments was used. Sourced from immuneACCESS, this table was stored by TCRdb with only in-frame sequences that have V and J called. A share of the clones is absent; for the studies checked, an unresolved V gene accounts for under half, and the remainder has no known explanation. Across this sample there are approximately 95,000 clones, with approximately 80% seen only once. The ten most abundant clones make up about 4% of the sample. Sequencing was done on a sample of PBMCs. Receptors were obtained from a middle-aged woman in good health and CMV-seropositive.

V gene TRBV7-9 combines with J gene TRBJ2-7, with 7 bases identical to TRBD1. The CDR3 is 16 amino acids. The V gene end was trimmed by 2 bases and the J gene end by 3 bases; junction bases not matched to a gene: 10. In germline, CDR1 is SEHNR, CDR2 FQNEAQ (reference sequence). The CDR3 DNA sequence: TGTGCCAGCAGCTTACAGACAGGGCCACGGGGCTACGAGCAGTACTTC. This gives the protein CASSLQTGPRGYEQYF.

The chain joins TRBV5-1 to TRBJ2-5; D is unclear. The CDR3 runs to 12 residues. From germline, CDR1 is SGHRS and CDR2 YFSETQ. The V end lost 7 bases, the J end lost 2 bases, and 9 bases lay between the germline ends. The CDR3: CASRRRQETQYF. CDR3 coding DNA: TGCGCCAGCCGCAGGCGTCAAGAGACCCAGTACTTC.

This chain connects TRBV5-4 to TRBJ2-5; 11 positions agree with TRBD2. Trimming cost V 4 bases and J 2 bases; bases outside gene matches: 4. This CDR3 has 15 residues. Per germline, CDR1 SGHNT and CDR2 YYREEE (reference sequence). CDR3 sequence: CASSLGTSGQETQYF. In DNA, the CDR3 is TGTGCCAGCAGCCTGGGGACTAGCGGACAAGAGACCCAGTACTTC.

The J gene is TRBJ2-5, the V gene TRBV5-4, with D perhaps matching TRBD1 (5 bases). The V end was cut by 2 bases, the J end by 2 bases, with 10 bases between. The germline gives CDR1 SGHNT, CDR2 YYREEE (reference sequence). The CDR3 length is 14 residues. The CDR3 here is CASSFRQKQETQYF. CDR3 DNA sequence: TGTGCCAGCAGCTTCAGACAGAAACAAGAGACCCAGTACTTC.

This sequence joins TRBV9 and TRBJ2-5; 7 bases align to TRBD2. Germline V gives CDR1 SGDLS, CDR2 YYNGEE. CDR3 size: 13 residues. The V gene end was trimmed by 2 bases and the J gene end by 8 bases; junction bases not matched to a gene: 6. The CDR3 is CASSVGGRGTQYF. The CDR3 nucleotides read TGTGCCAGCAGCGTCGGGGGGAGGGGAACCCAGTACTTC.

The rearrangement links TRBV12-5 to TRBJ2-5, with TRBD2 identical over 13 bases. The CDR3 loop spans 15 amino acids. The germline gives CDR1 LGHNT, CDR2 FRNRAP. The trim removed 1 base at V and 4 bases at J, leaving 0 bases unmatched. The CDR3 reads CASGLGLAGGETQYF. CDR3 DNA sequence: TGTGCTAGTGGTTTGGGACTAGCGGGAGGAGAGACCCAGTACTTC. The entire variable domain, with the rest obtained from reference TRBV12-5 and TRBJ2-5, is as follows: DARVTQTPRHKVTEMGQEVTMRCQPILGHNTVFWYRQTMMQGLELLAYFRNRAPLDDSGMPKDRFSAEMPDATLATLKIQPSEPRDSAVYFCASGLGLAGGETQYFGPGTRLLVL.

The chain couples TRBV28 to TRBJ1-5; D might be TRBD1 (6 bases). This CDR3 region has 15 residues. Germline CDR1 MDHEN, CDR2 SYDVKM. V was clipped by 6 bases and J by 0 bases, with 12 bases between them. CDR3 coding DNA: TGTGCCAGCAGGCCACAGGGATATAGCAATCAGCCCCAGCATTTT. The encoded protein is CASRPQGYSNQPQHF. Drawing the rest from reference TRBV28 and TRBJ1-5, the complete variable domain is DVKVTQSSRYLVKRTGEKVFLECVQDMDHENMFWYRQDPGLGLRLIYFSYDVKMKEKGDIPEGYSVSREKKERFSLILESASTNQTSMYLCASRPQGYSNQPQHFGDGTRLSIL.

This clone was counted between two and nine times. V and J are TRBV5-6 and TRBJ1-4; 9 bases are shared with TRBD1. This CDR3 is built from 15 residues. Germline-derived CDR1 and CDR2 are SGHDT and YYEEEE. Losses at the gene ends were 0 bases for V and 8 bases for J; bases not matched to a gene: 5. The CDR3 DNA reads TGTGCCAGCAGCTTGGTGGGGACAGGGAGAGAAAAACTGTTTTTT. This sequence encodes CASSLVGTGREKLFF.

V usage is TRBV2 and J usage is TRBJ2-2; D is perhaps TRBD1 (5 bases). CDR3 length equals 12 residues. Trimming removed 4 bases at V and 7 bases at J, with 7 bases between. The V gene's germline CDR1 is SNHLY and CDR2 FYNNEI. The DNA of the CDR3 is TGTGCCAGCAGTGCTCAGGGCGGGGAGCTGTTTTTT. This codes for CASSAQGGELFF. The full variable domain, with the rest looked up from reference TRBV2 and TRBJ2-2, is EPEVTQTPSHQVTQMGQEVILRCVPISNHLYFYWYRQILGQKVEFLVSFYNNEISEKSEIFDDQFSVERPDGSNFTLKIRSTKLEDSAMYFCASSAQGGELFFGEGSRLTVL.